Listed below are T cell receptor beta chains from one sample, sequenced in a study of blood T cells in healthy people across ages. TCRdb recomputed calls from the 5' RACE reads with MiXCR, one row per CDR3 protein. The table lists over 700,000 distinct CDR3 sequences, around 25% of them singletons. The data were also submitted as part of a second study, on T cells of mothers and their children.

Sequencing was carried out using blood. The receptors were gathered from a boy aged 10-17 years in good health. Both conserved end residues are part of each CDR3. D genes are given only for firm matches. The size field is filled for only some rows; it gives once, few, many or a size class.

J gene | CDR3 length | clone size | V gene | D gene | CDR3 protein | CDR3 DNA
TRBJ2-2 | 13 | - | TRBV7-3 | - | CASSLTFGGELFF | TGTGCCAGCAGCTTAACGTTCGGCGGGGAGCTGTTTTTT
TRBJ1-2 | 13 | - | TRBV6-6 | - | CASKQGPHYGYTF | TGTGCCAGCAAGCAGGGGCCTCACTATGGCTACACCTTC
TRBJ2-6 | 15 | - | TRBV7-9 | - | CASSFGDSGANVLTF | TGTGCCAGCAGCTTTGGGGACTCTGGGGCCAACGTCCTGACTTTC
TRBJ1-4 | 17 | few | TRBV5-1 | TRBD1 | CASSPRTGDPTDEKLFF | TGCGCCAGCAGCCCCAGGACAGGGGATCCGACCGATGAAAAACTGTTTTTT
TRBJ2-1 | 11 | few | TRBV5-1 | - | CASSFDGEQFF | TGCGCCAGCAGCTTTGATGGTGAGCAGTTCTTC
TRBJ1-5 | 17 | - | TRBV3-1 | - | CASSQGVGRGSNQPQHF | TGTGCCAGCAGCCAAGGGGTTGGGAGGGGAAGCAATCAGCCCCAGCATTTT
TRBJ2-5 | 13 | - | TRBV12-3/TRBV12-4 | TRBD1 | CASQTGFTETQYF | TGTGCCAGCCAGACAGGGTTCACGGAGACCCAGTACTTC
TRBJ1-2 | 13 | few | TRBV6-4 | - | CASSDGAGLGYTF | TGTGCCAGCAGTGACGGGGCTGGGCTCGGCTACACCTTC
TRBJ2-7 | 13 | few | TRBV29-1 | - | CSVEDRISYEQYF | TGCAGCGTTGAAGACAGGATCTCCTACGAGCAGTACTTC
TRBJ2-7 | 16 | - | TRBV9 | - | CASSSTSGVRMSEQYF | TGTGCCAGCAGCTCCACCTCGGGAGTCAGGATGTCCGAGCAGTACTTC
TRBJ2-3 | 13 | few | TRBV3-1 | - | CASSQVVGDTQYF | TGTGCCAGCAGCCAAGTGGTAGGTGATACGCAGTATTTT
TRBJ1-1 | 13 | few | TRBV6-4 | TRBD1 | CASSGDSNTEAFF | TGTGCCAGCAGTGGGGACAGTAACACTGAAGCTTTCTTT
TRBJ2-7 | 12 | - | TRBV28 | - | CASSSSGHEQYF | TGTGCCAGCAGTTCCTCCGGGCACGAGCAGTACTTC
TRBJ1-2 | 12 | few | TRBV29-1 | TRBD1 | CSVRGQGYGYTF | TGCAGCGTAAGAGGACAGGGGTATGGCTACACCTTC
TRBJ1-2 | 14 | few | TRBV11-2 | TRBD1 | CASSYGQGSDGYTF | TGTGCCAGCAGCTACGGACAGGGGTCGGATGGCTACACCTTC
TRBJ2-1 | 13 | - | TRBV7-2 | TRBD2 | CASSSGLAGEQFF | TGTGCCAGCAGCTCCGGACTAGCGGGGGAGCAGTTCTTC
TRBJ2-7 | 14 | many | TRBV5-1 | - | CASSLRSPEYEQYF | TGCGCCAGCAGTCTAAGGTCTCCCGAGTACGAGCAGTACTTC
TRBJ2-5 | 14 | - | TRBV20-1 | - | CSAPRDTRGETQYF | TGCAGTGCTCCTCGGGACACGCGGGGTGAGACCCAGTACTTC
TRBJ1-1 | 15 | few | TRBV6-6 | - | CASSFLPEMNTEAFF | TGTGCCAGCAGTTTCCTGCCAGAAATGAACACTGAAGCTTTCTTT
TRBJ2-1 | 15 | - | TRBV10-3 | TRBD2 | CAISLGLAGGLEQFF | TGTGCCATCAGTTTGGGACTAGCGGGAGGACTTGAGCAGTTCTTC
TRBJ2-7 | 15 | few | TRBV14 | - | CASSQKPGAPYEQYF | TGTGCCAGCAGCCAAAAGCCGGGGGCGCCCTACGAGCAGTACTTC
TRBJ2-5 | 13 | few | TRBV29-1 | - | CSVEDWNQETQYF | TGCAGCGTTGAGGACTGGAACCAAGAGACCCAGTACTTC
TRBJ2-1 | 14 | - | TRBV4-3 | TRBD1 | CASSQDLTGDEQFF | TGCGCCAGCAGCCAAGATCTGACAGGGGATGAGCAGTTCTTC
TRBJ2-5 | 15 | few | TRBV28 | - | CASSSTGDLQETQYF | TGTGCCAGCAGTTCGACAGGCGATCTACAAGAGACCCAGTACTTC
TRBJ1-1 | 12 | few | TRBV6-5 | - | CASSSVSGEAFF | TGTGCCAGCAGTTCTGTTTCCGGTGAAGCTTTCTTT
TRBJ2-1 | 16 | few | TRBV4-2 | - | CASSQDWEGEELFGFF | TGTGCCAGCAGCCAAGATTGGGAGGGGGAAGAATTATTCGGCTTCTTC
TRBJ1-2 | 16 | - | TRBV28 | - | CASSSVYRELNYGYTF | TGTGCCAGCAGTTCAGTGTACAGGGAACTTAACTATGGCTACACCTTC
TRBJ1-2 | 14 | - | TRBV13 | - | CASSAFSAGDGYTF | TGTGCCAGCAGCGCCTTTTCGGCGGGGGATGGCTACACCTTC